This T cell receptor (beta chain) appears in the sequencing data of a study of beta chain features in type 1 diabetes. Study overall: All samples combined gave roughly 110,000,000 sorted cells for examination. General study points: Whatever favoring of shorter templates PCR might show would apply equally to patients and controls. TCRB CDR3 length was moderately but significantly reduced in all four CD4+ subsets of Type 1 diabetes patients. More deletions and fewer insertions at VDJ junctions were seen in type 1 diabetes patients.

All of the isolated RNA was reverse transcribed, so expressed TCRB transcripts were sequenced. Roughly 3.4 million reads per sample on average were obtained from naive, central memory and regulatory T cell samples. TCRdb's copy holds only in-frame clones and misses some; the assay was immunoSEQ multiplex PCR. The table includes around 260,000 clones, approximately 25% detected once. Of note for this clone: Its antigen is still unknown.

Germline V gives CDR1 GTSNPN, CDR2 SVGIG (reference sequence). The germline V and J ends were trimmed by 1 base and 8 bases, with 15 bases remaining between them. The CDR3 length is 14 residues. This sequence was found in a woman in her twenties or thirties with type 1 diabetes. Sequenced: naive CD4+ T cells from blood. V and J are TRBV30 and TRBJ2-1, with D maybe TRBD2 (6 bases). The CDR3 DNA sequence: TGTGCCTGGAGTGGGGGCGGGAAATTGTATGAGCAGTTCTTC. This gives the protein CAWSGGGKLYEQFF.